Shown below are 7 T cell receptor beta chains from a single sample sequenced in a study of blood T cells in healthy people across ages. A second PCR of about 6 to 11 cycles used a sample-barcoded 5' primer and a J-beta primer mix. In TCRdb, the 5' RACE reads were re-called with MiXCR into one record per CDR3 protein. Among 500,000 to 700,000 distinct CDR3 sequences listed, roughly 31% were seen once. The sample was blood. The receptors come from an elderly woman in good health.

As regards this clonotype: A read error may produce the germline difference seen at one junction end. The V gene is TRBV7-2, the J gene TRBJ2-7, with TRBD1 as a possible D gene (5 bases). Germline-derived CDR1 and CDR2 are SGHTA and FQGNSA. This CDR3 is built from 14 residues. The CDR3: CANSANLGRTEQYF. The CDR3 coding sequence is TGTGCCAACAGCGCAAATCTCGGACGGACAGAGCAGTACTTC. The full variable domain, completed using reference TRBV7-2 and TRBJ2-7, is GAGVSQSPSNKVTEKGKDVELRCDPISGHTALYWYRQSLGQGLEFLIYFQGNSAPDKSGLPSDRFSAERTGGSVSTLTIQRTQQEDSAVYLCANSANLGRTEQYFGPGTRLTVT.

This clonotype was recorded many times. The chain uses TRBV27 and TRBJ2-7, with 9 bases matching TRBD1. The germline V gene has CDR1 MNHEY and CDR2 SMNVEV (reference sequence). J gave up 3 bases and V 3 bases, and 6 bases lay outside the gene matches. This CDR3 spans 15 amino acids. CDR3 region: CASSFGQGSYYEQYF. CDR3 DNA sequence: TGTGCCAGCAGTTTCGGACAGGGGTCTTACTACGAGCAGTACTTC.

This clonotype showed up many times. The chain employs TRBV4-1 and TRBJ2-4; D may be TRBD1 (6 bases). V was pared by 1 base and J by 2 bases, with 15 bases between. The CDR3 extends over 17 amino acids. From germline, CDR1 is MGHRA and CDR2 YSYEKL. The CDR3 DNA reads TGCGCCAGCAGCCAAGTAGGCAGGGGTCGAACCAAAAACATTCAGTACTTC. It translates to CASSQVGRGRTKNIQYF.

A few counts support this clonotype. J is TRBJ1-1 and V is TRBV28, with 7 bases that match TRBD1. Trimming took 4 bases from V and 6 from J; bases not matched to a gene: 5. CDR3 length equals 13 residues. CDR1 and CDR2 (germline): MDHEN, SYDVKM. This CDR3 is CASSSQGIPEAFF. As DNA, the CDR3 is TGTGCCAGCAGTTCACAGGGGATCCCTGAAGCTTTCTTT.

This clonotype came up many times. The chain combines TRBV11-2 with TRBJ1-1; D gene unclear. Looked up from germline, CDR1 is SGHAT and CDR2 is FQNNGV. The CDR3 runs 17 residues. V lost 5 bases and J 0 bases, leaving 19 bases between the germline ends. The CDR3 nucleotides are TGTGCCAGCAGCCGAGCCGGCATGGTTTCTATGAACACTGAAGCTTTCTTT. Translated: CASSRAGMVSMNTEAFF.

For this clonotype: This may come from a read error, since a much larger clone is one base off. J is TRBJ2-5 and V is TRBV5-1; D ambiguous. The J call is uncertain, as TRBJ2-7 better fits the DNA end. The germline gives CDR1 SGHRS, CDR2 YFSETQ. This CDR3 has 13 amino acids. CDR3 nucleotide sequence: TGCGCCAGCGGCTTGTTAGGGCCCTACGAGCAGTACTTC. This sequence encodes CASGLLGPYEQYF.

This clonotype was seen many times. The chain uses TRBV7-9 and TRBJ2-5; no clear D. Germline V CDR1 and CDR2: SEHNR, FQNEAQ (reference sequence). This CDR3 contains 13 residues. The germline V and J ends were trimmed by 11 bases and 2 bases, with 15 bases remaining between them. The DNA of the CDR3 is TGTGCCGGATTTGGCCTGGATCAAGAGACCCAGTACTTC. Amino acids: CAGFGLDQETQYF. Drawing the rest from reference TRBV7-9 and TRBJ2-5, the complete variable domain is DTGVSQNPRHKITKRGQNVTFRCDPISEHNRLYWYRQTLGQGPEFLTYFQNEAQLEKSRLLSDRFSAERPKGSFSTLEIQRTEQGDSAMYLCAGFGLDQETQYFGPGTRLLVL.